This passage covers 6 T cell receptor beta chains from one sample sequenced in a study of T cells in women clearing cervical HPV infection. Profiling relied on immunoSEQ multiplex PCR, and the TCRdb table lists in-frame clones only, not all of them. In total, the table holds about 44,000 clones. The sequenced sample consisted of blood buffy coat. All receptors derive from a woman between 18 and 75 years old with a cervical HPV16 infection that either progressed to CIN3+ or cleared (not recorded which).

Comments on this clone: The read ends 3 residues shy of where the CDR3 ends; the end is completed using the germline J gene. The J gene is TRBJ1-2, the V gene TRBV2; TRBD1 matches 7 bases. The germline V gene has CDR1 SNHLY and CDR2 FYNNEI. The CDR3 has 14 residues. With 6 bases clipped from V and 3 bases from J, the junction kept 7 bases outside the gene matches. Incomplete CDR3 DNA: TGTGCCAGCAGCCACGGAGGGACAGACTATGGC. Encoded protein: CASSHGGTDYG. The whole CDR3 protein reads CASSHGGTDYGYTF. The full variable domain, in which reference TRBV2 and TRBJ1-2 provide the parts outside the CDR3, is EPEVTQTPSHQVTQMGQEVILRCVPISNHLYFYWYRQILGQKVEFLVSFYNNEISEKSEIFDDQFSVERPDGSNFTLKIRSTKLEDSAMYFCASSHGGTDYGYTFGSGTRLTVV.

This CDR3 is CASSPESLQGVEAFF. The DNA read from the CDR3 is TGTGCCAGCTCACCAGAATCATTACAGGGGGTTGAA. The rearrangement uses TRBV18 and TRBJ1-1; the match to TRBD1 covers 8 bases. The sequenced fragment ends 3 residues before the CDR3 boundary, so the rest is inferred from the germline J gene. CDR1 and CDR2 from the germline V gene are KGHSH and LQKENI. The CDR3 is 15 amino acids. Trimming took 2 bases from V and 7 from J; bases not matched to a gene: 9.

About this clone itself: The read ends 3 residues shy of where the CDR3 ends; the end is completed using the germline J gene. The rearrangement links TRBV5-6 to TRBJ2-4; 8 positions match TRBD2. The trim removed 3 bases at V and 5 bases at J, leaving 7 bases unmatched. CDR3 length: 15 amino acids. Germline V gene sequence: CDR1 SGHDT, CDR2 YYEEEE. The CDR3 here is CASSSSSGAQNIQYF. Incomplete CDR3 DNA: TGTGCCAGCAGCTCAAGTAGCGGGGCGCAAAACATT.

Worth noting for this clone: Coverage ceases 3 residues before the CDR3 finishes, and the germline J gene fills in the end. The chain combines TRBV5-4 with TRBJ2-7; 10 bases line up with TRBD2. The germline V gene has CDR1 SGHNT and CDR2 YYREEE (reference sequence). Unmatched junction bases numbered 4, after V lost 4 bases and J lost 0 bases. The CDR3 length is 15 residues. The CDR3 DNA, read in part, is TGTGCCAGCAGCCTCGGGACTAGCGACTCCTACGAG. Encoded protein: CASSLGTSDSYE. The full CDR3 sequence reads CASSLGTSDSYEQYF.

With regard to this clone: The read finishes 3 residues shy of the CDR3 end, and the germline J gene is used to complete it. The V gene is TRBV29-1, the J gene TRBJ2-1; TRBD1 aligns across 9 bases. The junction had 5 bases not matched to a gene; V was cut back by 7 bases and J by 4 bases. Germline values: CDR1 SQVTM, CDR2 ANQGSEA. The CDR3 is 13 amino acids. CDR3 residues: CSAAGTGYNEQFF. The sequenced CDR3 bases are TGCAGCGCGGCGGGGACAGGGTACAATGAG.

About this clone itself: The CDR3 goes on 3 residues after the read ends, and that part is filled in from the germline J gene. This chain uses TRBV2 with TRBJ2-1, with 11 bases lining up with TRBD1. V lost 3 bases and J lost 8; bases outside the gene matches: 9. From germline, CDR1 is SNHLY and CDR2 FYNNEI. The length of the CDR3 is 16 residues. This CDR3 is CASSDLGQGAFDEQFF. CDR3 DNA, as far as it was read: TGTGCCAGCAGTGATCTCGGACAGGGGGCGTTCGATGAG.